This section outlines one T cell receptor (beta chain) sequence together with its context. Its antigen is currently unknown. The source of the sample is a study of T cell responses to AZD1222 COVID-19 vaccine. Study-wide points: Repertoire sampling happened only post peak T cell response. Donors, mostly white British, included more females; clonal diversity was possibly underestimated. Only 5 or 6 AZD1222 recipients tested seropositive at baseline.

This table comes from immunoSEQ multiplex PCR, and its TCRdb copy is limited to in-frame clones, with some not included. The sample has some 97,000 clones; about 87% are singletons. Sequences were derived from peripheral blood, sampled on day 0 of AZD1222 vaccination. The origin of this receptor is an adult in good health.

Here the CDR3 reads CASSKGQGPYNEQFF. Here the CDR3 DNA reads TGTGCCAGTAGCAAAGGACAGGGACCGTACAATGAGCAGTTCTTC. The V call is TRBV19, the J call TRBJ2-1; TRBD1 matches 8 bases. Germline CDR1 and CDR2: LNHDA and SQIVND (reference sequence). Trimming cost V 6 bases and J 4 bases; bases outside gene matches: 8. The CDR3 length is 15 residues.